Below, 7 T cell receptor beta chains from the same sample are listed, as sequenced in a study of CD8 T cells in ankylosing spondylitis. MiXCR was run by TCRdb on the 5' RACE reads, yielding one entry per CDR3 protein. The repertoire holds 100,000 to 150,000 distinct CDR3 sequences, with about 6.4% as singletons. The sequenced sample was blood, either unsorted or a sorted T cell fraction (not recorded which). The receptors here all came from a male donor with ankylosing spondylitis or in good health (not recorded which).

This clonotype was found many times. The chain is built from TRBV5-1 and TRBJ1-4; 9 positions agree with TRBD1. The CDR3 has 17 residues. V dropped 0 bases and J dropped 7; count of bases not matched to a gene: 10. Germline CDR1 is SGHRS and CDR2 is YFSETQ. The DNA of the CDR3 is TGCGCCAGCAGCTTGGCCAAGGACAGGGGAGGTAGTGAAAAACTGTTTTTT. The encoded protein is CASSLAKDRGGSEKLFF.

The chain joins TRBV29-1 to TRBJ2-2, with D hard to call. Germline V gene lookup returns CDR1 SQVTM and CDR2 ANQGSEA. Trimming cost V 5 bases and J 6 bases, with 4 bases left between them. The CDR3 contains 10 residues. CDR3 sequence (DNA): TGCAGCGTTTTGTCCGGGGAGCTGTTTTTT. This encodes CSVLSGELFF.

This clonotype was seen a single time. A much larger clone differs by one base, so this may be a read error. This rearrangement joins TRBV5-8 to TRBJ1-1; tentative D call: TRBD1 (5 bases). V was shortened by 3 bases and J by 3 bases, with 12 bases between the two germline ends. The CDR3 is 14 amino acids. Looked up from germline, CDR1 is SGHTS and CDR2 is YDEGEE. The CDR3 sequence: CASSSAGADTEAFF. In nucleotides, the CDR3 is TGTGCCAGCAGCTCGGCTGGGGCCGACACTGAAGCTTTCTTT.

This clonotype was counted ten times or more. The rearrangement joins TRBV18 to TRBJ1-2, with a tentative D call TRBD1 (5 bases). Per the germline V gene, CDR1 is KGHSH and CDR2 is LQKENI. Between the trimmed V and J ends, which lost 2 bases and 6 bases, there was a span of 10 bases. The CDR3 consists of 13 residues. The CDR3 DNA is TGTGCCAGCTCACCAGGGGCGCGGGATGGCTACACCTTC. This sequence encodes CASSPGARDGYTF.

With regard to this clonotype: This sequence may be a read error, since a much larger clone differs from it by one base. The V and J genes are TRBV12-3 or TRBV12-4 and TRBJ2-1; TRBD1 agrees at 7 bases. The CDR3 contains 13 residues. The CDR3 sequence is CASSYTGDNDQFF. As DNA, the CDR3 is TGTGCCAGCAGTTATACAGGGGACAATGATCAGTTCTTC.

This clonotype was picked up many times. The chain couples TRBV28 to TRBJ2-7; 10 bases line up with TRBD1. Trimming cost V 5 bases and J 0 bases; bases outside gene matches: 7. The CDR3 totals 16 residues. Germline assignment: CDR1 MDHEN and CDR2 SYDVKM. CDR3 amino acids: CASSLRTGGTSYEQYF. The CDR3 DNA is TGTGCCAGCAGTCTAAGGACAGGGGGAACCTCCTACGAGCAGTACTTC.

The table lists this clonotype with many counts. This chain links TRBV20-1 with TRBJ2-2, with D perhaps matching TRBD2 (6 bases). V was clipped by 5 bases and J by 6 bases, with 19 bases between them. CDR1 DFQATT and CDR2 SNEGSKA come from the germline V gene (reference sequence). CDR3 length: 15 amino acids. This CDR3 reads CSAPPGLPTAGELFF. The CDR3 DNA reads TGCAGTGCTCCACCGGGACTTCCAACCGCCGGGGAGCTGTTTTTT.